This T cell receptor (beta chain) originates from a study of CD4 T cells in relation to SARS-CoV-2 and coronaviruses. As for the study in general: TCR beta CDR3s were sequenced after roughly nine-day antigen culture of PBMCs.

CD4+ T cells from unexposed donors were obtained before the COVID-19 pandemic (2011-2018). CD4+ T cells were isolated from the cells after nine to eleven days of culture. As cell numbers allowed, unexposed-donor CD4+ T cells faced SARS-CoV-2 S/N and four cold-coronavirus spikes. Data came from immunoSEQ multiplex PCR; TCRdb stores just in-frame clones and leaves some out. Seen here are some 21,000 clones, 76% observed once, and the top ten hold roughly 15%. In this sample, this clone turned up once. Its antigen is as yet unknown. CDR1 and CDR2 from the germline V gene are MNHEY and SVGAGI. This CDR3 contains 11 residues. Trimming left V 5 bases short and J 3 bases short, with 5 bases between. Findings of the study overall: This crossreactivity analysis covered spike protein alone, no other viral proteins. Each donor contributed either pre-pandemic or post-infection samples, not both.

The material sequenced was CD4+ T cells from PBMCs, cultured in vitro. V and J are TRBV6-5 and TRBJ2-7; D is unresolved. The receptor comes from a human donor in good health. The CDR3 loop is CASSTHYEQYF. The CDR3 DNA is TGTGCCAGCAGTACCCACTACGAGCAGTACTTC.